The clone carrying this T cell receptor (beta chain) occurred once. Antigen specificity is unknown. TCRdb's copy holds only in-frame clones and misses some; the assay was immunoSEQ multiplex PCR. The table shows tens of thousands of clones, with about 84% occurring only once. The sample comes from a study of OX40 agonist ivuxolimab in advanced cancers. Study at large: Two cutaneous melanoma patients and one hepatocellular carcinoma patient, three in all, had partial responses.

V shed 0 bases and J 4 bases; nucleotides not matched to a gene: 5. This CDR3 is 15 amino acids long. Germline loops: CDR1 MNHEY, CDR2 SVGAGI. Points from the study as a whole: In the expanded peripheral T cells, antigen specificity was never determined.

The source was CD4+ or CD8+ T cells sorted from blood, collected in a trial of the OX40 agonist ivuxolimab. The clonotype originates from an adult with an advanced solid tumor such as melanoma, head and neck, liver or kidney cancer. The chain joins TRBV6-5 to TRBJ2-7; 8 positions agree with TRBD1. Written as DNA, the CDR3 is TGTGCCAGCAGTTACTCGAGGACAGGGACTTACGAGCAGTACTTC. Protein product: CASSYSRTGTYEQYF.